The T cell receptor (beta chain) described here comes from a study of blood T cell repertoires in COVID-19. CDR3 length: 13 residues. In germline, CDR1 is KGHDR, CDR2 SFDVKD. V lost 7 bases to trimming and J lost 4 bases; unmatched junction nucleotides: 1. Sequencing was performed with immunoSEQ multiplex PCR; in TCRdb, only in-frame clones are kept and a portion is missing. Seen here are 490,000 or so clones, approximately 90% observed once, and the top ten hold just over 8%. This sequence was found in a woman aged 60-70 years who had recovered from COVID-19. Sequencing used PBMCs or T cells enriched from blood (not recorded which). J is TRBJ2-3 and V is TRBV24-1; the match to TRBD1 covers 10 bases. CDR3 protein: CATRGQGADTQYF. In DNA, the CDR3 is TGTGCCACCAGAGGACAGGGGGCAGATACGCAGTATTTT.